This TCR beta chain was observed in a study of T cells in Graves' hyperthyroidism and ophthalmopathy. TCR beta CDR3 regions were amplified from RNA transcripts. The primer set for the first-round RT-PCR of the TCR CDR3 was HTBI. TCRdb recomputed calls from the multiplex PCR reads with MiXCR, one row per CDR3 protein. The data contain under 400,000 distinct CDR3 sequences, around 16% of them singletons. This CDR3 comprises 18 residues. Trimming stripped 0 bases from V and 3 bases from J, with 18 bases between. Germline V gene lookup returns CDR1 SGHAT and CDR2 FQNNGV. The rearrangement uses TRBV11-2 and TRBJ2-1; D remains unclear. This sequence originates from a woman between 18 and 29 years old with Graves' hyperthyroidism that later progressed to Graves' ophthalmopathy. The sequenced sample was blood. CDR3 in amino acids: CASSLDPERQPVYNEQFF. The CDR3 DNA sequence: TGTGCCAGCAGCTTAGATCCGGAGAGGCAGCCGGTCTACAATGAGCAGTTCTTC.